This T cell receptor beta chain was found in a study of identical twins. The ends lost 3 bases at V and 6 bases at J; junction bases unmatched: 14. The CDR3 extends over 17 amino acids. In TCRdb, the 5' RACE reads were re-called with MiXCR into one record per CDR3 protein. The sample contains some 330,000 distinct CDR3 sequences, roughly 10% of which appear only once. The sequenced sample consisted of naive T cells sorted from blood. The chain recombines TRBV12-3 or TRBV12-4 with TRBJ2-7; 10 bases are shared with TRBD2. This receptor was obtained from a woman between 50 and 59 years old in good health. The CDR3 is CASSFAGLSGRGFEQYF. The CDR3 DNA is TGTGCCAGCAGTTTTGCCGGTCTGAGCGGGAGGGGCTTCGAGCAGTACTTC.